The TCR beta chain described here comes from a study of vaccination and CD4 T cells after COVID-19. Study at large: For each participant, vaccination comprised two doses of either the BNT162b2 or the mRNA-1273 vaccine. Post-diagnosis, post-COVID samples were collected after a median around 100 days, ranging 35 to 161.

In the case of this clonotype: Its antigen remains unknown.

Treatment: roughly ten-day PBMC culture with coronavirus spike peptide pools or control peptides (ViraFEST assay). The Oncomine TCR Beta short-read assay generated sequence data from the DNA of cultured CD4+ T cells. Using the QIAamp micro DNA kit, genomic DNA was extracted from the CD4+ T cells that had been cultured. Each CDR3 protein is one row after TCRdb ran MiXCR on the PCR reads. The sample has roughly 8,900 distinct CDR3 sequences; 60% to 75% are singletons. This CDR3 spans 13 amino acids. Looked up from germline, CDR1 is SGHTS and CDR2 is YDEGEE. With 8 bases removed from V and 2 bases from J, the gap between germline ends came to 14 bases.

The chain recombines TRBV5-8 with TRBJ2-7, with a weak D call TRBD2 (6 bases). Sequenced input: CD4+ T cells from blood, cultured in vitro. This receptor was obtained from a human donor who had recovered from COVID-19. The CDR3 DNA reads TGTGCCAGTCCCCGGGACTCGGCCTACGAGCAGTACTTC. This translates into CASPRDSAYEQYF.